Presented here are 10 T cell receptor beta chains from one specimen sequenced in a study of T cell changes during pregnancy in multiple sclerosis. Repertoires were generated with immunoSEQ multiplex PCR, while TCRdb's copy carries only in-frame clones and drops some. This table holds about 110,000 clones, around 90% found once. The material sequenced was peripheral blood, taken in the third trimester of pregnancy. These receptors came from a female donor with multiple sclerosis, enrolled in a pregnancy study.

This clone has only one observation. The chain is built from TRBV5-6 and TRBJ2-2; the match to TRBD2 covers 14 bases. This CDR3 contains 18 residues. The germline CDR1 and CDR2 sequences are SGHDT and YYEEEE. With V trimmed by 4 bases and J by 2 bases, 7 bases remained unmatched. The CDR3 bases are TGTGCCAGCAGCCTCGGGACTAGCGGGAGCAGAAACACCGGGGAGCTGTTTTTT. It encodes CASSLGTSGSRNTGELFF.

V usage is TRBV6-1 and J usage is TRBJ1-1, with TRBD1 as a possible D gene (6 bases). The CDR3 spans 13 residues. Trimming left V 6 bases short and J 5 bases short, with 13 bases between. Per the germline V gene, CDR1 is MNHNS and CDR2 is SASEGT. In DNA, the CDR3 is TGTGCCAGCAGGATCCAGGGGCGGACTGAAGCTTTCTTT. Residues: CASRIQGRTEAFF.

The chain uses TRBV19 and TRBJ1-2; no firm D call. CDR3 length: 16 residues. From germline, CDR1 is LNHDA and CDR2 SQIVND (reference sequence). The V gene lost 4 bases and the J gene lost 1 base, with 16 bases spanning the gap. CDR3 sequence reads: CASSTLGGENNYGYTF. In nucleotides, the CDR3 is TGTGCCAGTAGTACCCTCGGAGGAGAAAATAACTATGGCTACACCTTC.

The V and J genes are TRBV7-2 and TRBJ1-1; D is ambiguous. CDR1 is SGHTA and CDR2 is FQGNSA in the germline V gene. Between the trimmed V and J ends, which lost 1 base and 1 base, there was a span of 10 bases. The CDR3 spans 15 residues. The CDR3 coding sequence is TGTGCCAGCAGCTTAGGCGGAGTTCGGAACACTGAAGCTTTCTTT. Its translation: CASSLGGVRNTEAFF.

This chain links TRBV7-2 with TRBJ2-7; D possibly corresponds to TRBD2 (5 bases). This CDR3 region has 14 residues. CDR1 and CDR2 from the germline V gene are SGHTA and FQGNSA. The germline V and J ends were trimmed by 5 bases and 0 bases, with 11 bases remaining between them. The CDR3 is CASSPFGGSYEQYF. The CDR3 region has the DNA TGTGCCAGCAGCCCCTTTGGAGGCTCCTACGAGCAGTACTTC.

V gene TRBV29-1 combines with J gene TRBJ1-1; possibly TRBD1 for D (5 bases). The CDR3 runs 11 residues. From germline, CDR1 is SQVTM and CDR2 ANQGSEA. Trimming cost V 3 bases and J 4 bases, with 6 bases left between them. CDR3 in DNA: TGCAGCGTTGAGGGGGGCACTGAAGCTTTCTTT. It translates to CSVEGGTEAFF.

Here the CDR3 reads CASSLRDRHSEKLFF. In DNA form, the CDR3 reads TGTGCCAGCAGTCTCCGGGACAGGCACTCTGAAAAACTGTTTTTT. The chain employs TRBV27 and TRBJ1-4, with 8 bases lining up with TRBD1. Per the germline V gene, CDR1 is MNHEY and CDR2 is SMNVEV (reference sequence). J lost 7 bases, V lost 5 bases, and 9 bases had no gene match. The CDR3 runs 15 residues.

The chain couples TRBV5-4 to TRBJ2-5; 8 bases fit TRBD2. This CDR3 spans 15 amino acids. Germline values: CDR1 SGHNT, CDR2 YYREEE (reference sequence). J gave up 6 bases and V 2 bases, and 9 bases lay outside the gene matches. The CDR3: CASSFPGGAGKTQYF. In DNA, the CDR3 is TGTGCCAGCAGCTTTCCCGGGGGGGCAGGAAAGACCCAGTACTTC. Full variable domain (rest looked up from reference TRBV5-4 and TRBJ2-5): ETGVTQSPTHLIKTRGQQVTLRCSSQSGHNTVSWYQQALGQGPQFIFQYYREEENGRGNFPPRFSGLQFPNYSSELNVNALELDDSALYLCASSFPGGAGKTQYFGPGTRLLVL.

The V call is TRBV6-5, the J call TRBJ2-7; possible D gene TRBD1, 5 bases. V dropped 0 bases and J dropped 12 bases, with 12 bases sitting between them. The germline gives CDR1 MNHEY, CDR2 SVGAGI. CDR3 size: 12 residues. The CDR3 spells CASSYSGASWYF. The CDR3 DNA reads as TGTGCCAGCAGTTACTCTGGGGCCTCGTGGTACTTC.

The chain carries TRBV29-1 and TRBJ1-4; 9 bases fit TRBD1. CDR1 SQVTM and CDR2 ANQGSEA come from the germline V gene. The V gene end was trimmed by 7 bases and the J gene end by 4 bases; junction bases not matched to a gene: 10. CDR3 length equals 15 residues. The CDR3 region is CSAQTGGGRNEKLFF. The CDR3 DNA reads as TGCAGCGCACAAACAGGGGGCGGACGTAATGAAAAACTGTTTTTT.